Below, 2 T cell receptor beta chains from the same sample are listed, as sequenced in a study of cytomegalovirus exposure and HLA in healthy donors (dated by TCRdb to about 2017). To prepare the library, the immunoSEQ multiplex PCR assay was applied. For the multiplex PCR, a mixture combining 60 forward primers for TCR Vbeta segments and 13 reverse primers for TCR Jbeta segments was used. Drawn from immuneACCESS, this table holds only the in-frame rearrangements with V and J called that TCRdb kept. Clones are partly lost; checked studies trace under half to an unresolved V gene and leave the rest unexplained. This sample gives around 150,000 clones in total; approximately 61% of them show up just once. The ten biggest clones cover 1.5% to 2% of the sample. The sample consisted of PBMCs. The origin of the receptors is a human donor in good health.

This rearrangement joins TRBV4-3 to TRBJ2-1, with D possibly matching TRBD1 (6 bases). Trimming took 0 bases from V and 16 from J, leaving 16 bases between them. The V gene's germline CDR1 is LGHNA and CDR2 YSLEER. The CDR3 has 13 residues. The CDR3 is CASSQEIGRGGFF. For the CDR3, the DNA is TGCGCCAGCAGCCAAGAGATAGGCAGGGGTGGTTTCTTC.

The chain employs TRBV9 and TRBJ2-1, with D unresolved. The germline V and J ends were trimmed by 0 bases and 7 bases, with 11 bases remaining between them. This CDR3 comprises 14 residues. The germline V gene has CDR1 SGDLS and CDR2 YYNGEE. The CDR3 DNA follows: TGTGCCAGCAGCGTAGGGAGTGGAGTAAATGAGCAGTTCTTC. Encoded protein: CASSVGSGVNEQFF.